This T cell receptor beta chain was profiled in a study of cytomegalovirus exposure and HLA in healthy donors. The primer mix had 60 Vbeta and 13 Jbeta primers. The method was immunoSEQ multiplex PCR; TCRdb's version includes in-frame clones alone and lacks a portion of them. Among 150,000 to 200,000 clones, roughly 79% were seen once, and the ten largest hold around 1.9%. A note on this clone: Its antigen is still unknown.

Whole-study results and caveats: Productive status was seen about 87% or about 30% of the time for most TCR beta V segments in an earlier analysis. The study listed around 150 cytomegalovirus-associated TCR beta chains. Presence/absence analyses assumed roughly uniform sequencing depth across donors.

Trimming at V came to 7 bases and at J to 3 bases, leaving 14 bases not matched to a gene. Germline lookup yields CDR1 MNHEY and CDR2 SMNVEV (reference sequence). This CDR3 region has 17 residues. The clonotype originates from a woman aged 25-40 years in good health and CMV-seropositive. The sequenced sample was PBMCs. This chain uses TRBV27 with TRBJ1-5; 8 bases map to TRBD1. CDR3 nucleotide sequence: TGTGCCAGCACAGGAATCCGGACAGGGAGTTACAATCAGCCCCAGCATTTT. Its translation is CASTGIRTGSYNQPQHF.